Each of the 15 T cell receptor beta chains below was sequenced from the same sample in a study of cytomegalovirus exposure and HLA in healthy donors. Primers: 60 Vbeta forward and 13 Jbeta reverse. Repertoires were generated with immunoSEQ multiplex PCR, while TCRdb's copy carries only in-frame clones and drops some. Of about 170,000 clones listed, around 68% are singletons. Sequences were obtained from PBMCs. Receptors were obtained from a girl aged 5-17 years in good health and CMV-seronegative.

CDR3: CASSLITGPNEKLFF. The DNA for the CDR3 is TGTGCCAGCAGTTTAATAACAGGCCCTAATGAAAAACTGTTTTTT. This chain connects TRBV27 to TRBJ1-4; possible D gene TRBD1, 5 bases. The germline V gene encodes CDR1 MNHEY and CDR2 SMNVEV (reference sequence). V was clipped by 2 bases and J by 3 bases, with 10 bases between them. The CDR3 spans 15 residues.

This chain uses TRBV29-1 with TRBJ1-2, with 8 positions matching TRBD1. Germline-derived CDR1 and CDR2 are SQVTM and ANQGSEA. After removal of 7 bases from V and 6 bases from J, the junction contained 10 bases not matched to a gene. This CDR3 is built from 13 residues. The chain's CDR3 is CSAAVQGGNGYTF. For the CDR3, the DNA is TGCAGCGCTGCGGTACAGGGGGGGAATGGCTACACCTTC.

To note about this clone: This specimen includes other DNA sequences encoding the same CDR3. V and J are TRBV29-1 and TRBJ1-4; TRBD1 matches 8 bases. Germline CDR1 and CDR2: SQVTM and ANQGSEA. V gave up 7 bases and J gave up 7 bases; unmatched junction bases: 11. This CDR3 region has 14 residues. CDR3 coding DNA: TGCAGCGCAGACATACAGGGGGGAAGTGAAAAACTGTTTTTT. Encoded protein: CSADIQGGSEKLFF. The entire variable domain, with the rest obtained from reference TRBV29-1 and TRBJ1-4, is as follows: SAVISQKPSRDICQRGTSLTIQCQVDSQVTMMFWYRQQPGQSLTLIATANQGSEATYESGFVIDKFPISRPNLTFSTLTVSNMSPEDSSIYLCSADIQGGSEKLFFGSGTQLSVL.

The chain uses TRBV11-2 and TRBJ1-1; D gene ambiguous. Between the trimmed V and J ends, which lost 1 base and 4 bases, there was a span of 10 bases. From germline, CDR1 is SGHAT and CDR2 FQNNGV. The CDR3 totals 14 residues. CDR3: CASSLVSAGTEAFF. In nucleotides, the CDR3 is TGTGCCAGCAGCTTAGTTTCCGCGGGCACTGAAGCTTTCTTT. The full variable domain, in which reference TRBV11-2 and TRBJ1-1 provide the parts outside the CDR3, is EAGVAQSPRYKIIEKRQSVAFWCNPISGHATLYWYQQILGQGPKLLIQFQNNGVVDDSQLPKDRFSAERLKGVDSTLKIQPAKLEDSAVYLCASSLVSAGTEAFFGQGTRLTVV.

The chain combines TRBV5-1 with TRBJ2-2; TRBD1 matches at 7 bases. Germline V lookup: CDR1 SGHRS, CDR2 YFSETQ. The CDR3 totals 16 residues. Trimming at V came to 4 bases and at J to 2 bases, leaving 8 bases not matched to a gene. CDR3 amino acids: CASSRLGQLNTGELFF. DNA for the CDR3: TGCGCCAGCAGCCGCCTGGGACAGCTAAACACCGGGGAGCTGTTTTTT.

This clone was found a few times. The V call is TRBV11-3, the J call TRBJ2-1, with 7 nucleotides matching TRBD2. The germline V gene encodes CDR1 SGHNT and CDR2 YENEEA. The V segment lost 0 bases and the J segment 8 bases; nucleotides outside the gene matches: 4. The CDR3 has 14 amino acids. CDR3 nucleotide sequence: TGTGCCAGCAGCTTAGATCTGGGGGGGGATGAGCAGTTCTTC. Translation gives CASSLDLGGDEQFF. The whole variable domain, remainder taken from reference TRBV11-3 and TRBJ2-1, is EAGVVQSPRYKIIEKKQPVAFWCNPISGHNTLYWYLQNLGQGPELLIRYENEEAVDDSQLPKDRFSAERLKGVDSTLKIQPAELGDSAVYLCASSLDLGGDEQFFGPGTRLTVL.

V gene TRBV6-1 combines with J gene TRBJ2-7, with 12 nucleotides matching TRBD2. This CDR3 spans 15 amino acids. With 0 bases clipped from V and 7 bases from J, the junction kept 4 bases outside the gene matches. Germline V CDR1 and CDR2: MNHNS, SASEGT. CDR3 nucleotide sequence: TGTGCCAGCAGTGAAGCGCCACTAGCGGGGGGTGAGCAGTACTTC. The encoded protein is CASSEAPLAGGEQYF.

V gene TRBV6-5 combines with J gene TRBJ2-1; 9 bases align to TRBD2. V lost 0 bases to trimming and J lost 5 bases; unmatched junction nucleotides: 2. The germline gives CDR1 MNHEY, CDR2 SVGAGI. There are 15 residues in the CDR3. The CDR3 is CASSYSRGGNNEQFF. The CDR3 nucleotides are TGTGCCAGCAGTTACTCGCGGGGGGGAAACAATGAGCAGTTCTTC.

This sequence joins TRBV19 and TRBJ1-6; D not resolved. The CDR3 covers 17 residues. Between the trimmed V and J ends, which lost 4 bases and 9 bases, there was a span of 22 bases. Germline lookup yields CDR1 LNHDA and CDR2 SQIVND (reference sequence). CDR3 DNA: TGTGCCAGTAGTAGATCGTTGGCCAAGGTGGAGAGTTCACCCCTCCACTTT. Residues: CASSRSLAKVESSPLHF. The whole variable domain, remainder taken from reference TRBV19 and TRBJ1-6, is DGGITQSPKYLFRKEGQNVTLSCEQNLNHDAMYWYRQDPGQGLRLIYYSQIVNDFQKGDIAEGYSVSREKKESFPLTVTSAQKNPTAFYLCASSRSLAKVESSPLHFGNGTRLTVT.

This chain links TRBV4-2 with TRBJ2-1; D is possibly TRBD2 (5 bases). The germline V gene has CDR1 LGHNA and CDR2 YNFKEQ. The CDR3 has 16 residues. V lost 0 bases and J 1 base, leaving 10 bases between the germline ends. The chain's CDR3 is CASSQEARGSYNEQFF. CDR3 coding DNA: TGTGCCAGCAGCCAAGAGGCCCGGGGATCCTACAATGAGCAGTTCTTC.

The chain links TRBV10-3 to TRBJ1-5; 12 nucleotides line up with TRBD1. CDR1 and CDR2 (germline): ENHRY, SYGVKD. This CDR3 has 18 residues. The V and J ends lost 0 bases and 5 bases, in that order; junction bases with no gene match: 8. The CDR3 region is CAISESYSGTGGDQPQHF. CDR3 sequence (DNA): TGTGCCATCAGTGAGTCATATTCCGGGACAGGGGGCGATCAGCCCCAGCATTTT.

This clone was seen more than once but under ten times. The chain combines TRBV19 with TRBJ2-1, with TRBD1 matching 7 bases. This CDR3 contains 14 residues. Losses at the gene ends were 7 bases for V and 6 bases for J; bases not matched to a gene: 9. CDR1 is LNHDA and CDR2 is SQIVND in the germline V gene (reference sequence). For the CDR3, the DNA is TGTGCCAGTACCCTGACAGGGATCATCAATGAGCAGTTCTTC. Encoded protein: CASTLTGIINEQFF.

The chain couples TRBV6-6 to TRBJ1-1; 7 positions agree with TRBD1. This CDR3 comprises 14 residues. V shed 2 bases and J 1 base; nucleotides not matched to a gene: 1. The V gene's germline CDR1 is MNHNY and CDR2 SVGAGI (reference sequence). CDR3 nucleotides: TGTGCCAGCAGTTACCCAGGGGGGAACACTGAAGCTTTCTTT. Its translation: CASSYPGGNTEAFF.

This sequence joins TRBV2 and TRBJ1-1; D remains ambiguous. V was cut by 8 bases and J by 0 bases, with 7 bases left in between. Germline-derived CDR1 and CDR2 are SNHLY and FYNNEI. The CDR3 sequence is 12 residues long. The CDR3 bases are TGTGCCAGCCTACTCGTGAACACTGAAGCTTTCTTT. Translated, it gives CASLLVNTEAFF.

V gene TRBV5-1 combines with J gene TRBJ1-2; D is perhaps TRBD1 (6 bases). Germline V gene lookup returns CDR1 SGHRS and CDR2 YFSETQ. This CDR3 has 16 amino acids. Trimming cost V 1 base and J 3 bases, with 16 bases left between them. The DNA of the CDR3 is TGCGCCAGCAGCTTGTCCGGGGCAGGGGTACACTATGGCTACACCTTC. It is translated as CASSLSGAGVHYGYTF.